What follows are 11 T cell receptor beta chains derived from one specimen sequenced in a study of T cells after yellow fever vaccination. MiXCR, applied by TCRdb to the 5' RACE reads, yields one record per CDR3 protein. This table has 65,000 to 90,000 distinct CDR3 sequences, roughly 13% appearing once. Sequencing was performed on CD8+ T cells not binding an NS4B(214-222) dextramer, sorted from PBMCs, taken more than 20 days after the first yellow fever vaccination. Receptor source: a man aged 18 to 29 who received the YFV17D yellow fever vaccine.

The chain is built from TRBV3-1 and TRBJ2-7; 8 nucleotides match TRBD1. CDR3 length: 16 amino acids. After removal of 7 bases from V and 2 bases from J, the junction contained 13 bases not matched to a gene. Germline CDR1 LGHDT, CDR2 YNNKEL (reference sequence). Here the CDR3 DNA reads TGTGCCAGCACACTTAACCGACAGGGGACAACCTACGAGCAGTACTTC. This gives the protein CASTLNRQGTTYEQYF.

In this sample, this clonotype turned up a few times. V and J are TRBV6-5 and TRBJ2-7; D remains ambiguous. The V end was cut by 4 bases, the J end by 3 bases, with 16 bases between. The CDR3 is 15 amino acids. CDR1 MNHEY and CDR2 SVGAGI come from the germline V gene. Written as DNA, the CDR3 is TGTGCCAGCAGTTCCGAATTGGGATCTAACTACGAGCAGTACGTC. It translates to CASSSELGSNYEQYV.

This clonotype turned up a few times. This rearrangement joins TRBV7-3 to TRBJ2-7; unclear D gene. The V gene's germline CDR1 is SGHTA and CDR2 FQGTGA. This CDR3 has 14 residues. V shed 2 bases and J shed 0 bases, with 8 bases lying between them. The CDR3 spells CASSLGPGSYEQYF. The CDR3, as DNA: TGTGCCAGCAGCTTAGGTCCGGGCTCCTACGAGCAGTACTTC. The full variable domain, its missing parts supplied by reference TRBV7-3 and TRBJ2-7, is GAGVSQTPSNKVTEKGKYVELRCDPISGHTALYWYRQSLGQGPEFLIYFQGTGAADDSGLPNDRFFAVRPEGSVSTLKIQRTERGDSAVYLCASSLGPGSYEQYFGPGTRLTVT.

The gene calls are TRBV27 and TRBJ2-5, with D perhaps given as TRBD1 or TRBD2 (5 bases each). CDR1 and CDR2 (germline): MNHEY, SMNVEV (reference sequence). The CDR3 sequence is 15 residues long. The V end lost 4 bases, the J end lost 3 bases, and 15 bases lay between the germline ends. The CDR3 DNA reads TGTGCCAGCAGTTCCGGGACCCTCCGAAAAGAGACCCAGTACTTC. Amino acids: CASSSGTLRKETQYF.

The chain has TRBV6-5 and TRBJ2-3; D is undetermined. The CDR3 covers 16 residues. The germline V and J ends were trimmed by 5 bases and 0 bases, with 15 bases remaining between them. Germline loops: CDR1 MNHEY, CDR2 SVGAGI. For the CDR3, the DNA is TGTGCCAGCAGTGTCGAGTACCCGCCTAGCACAGATACGCAGTATTTT. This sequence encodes CASSVEYPPSTDTQYF.

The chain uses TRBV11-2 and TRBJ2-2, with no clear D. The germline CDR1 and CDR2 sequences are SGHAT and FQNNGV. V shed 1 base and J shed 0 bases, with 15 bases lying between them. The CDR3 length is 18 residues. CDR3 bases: TGTGCCAGCAGCTTAGTTCAGTCTTACATTACGAACACCGGGGAGCTGTTTTTT. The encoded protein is CASSLVQSYITNTGELFF.

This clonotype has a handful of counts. The CDR3 nucleotides read TGCAGTGCTAGAGACCTTGGGGGGGCGAACACCGGGGAGCTGTTTTTT. Protein: CSARDLGGANTGELFF. The chain employs TRBV20-1 and TRBJ2-2, with 7 bases matching TRBD2. V gave up 0 bases and J gave up 0 bases; unmatched junction bases: 4. There are 16 residues in the CDR3. Germline assignment: CDR1 DFQATT and CDR2 SNEGSKA (reference sequence).

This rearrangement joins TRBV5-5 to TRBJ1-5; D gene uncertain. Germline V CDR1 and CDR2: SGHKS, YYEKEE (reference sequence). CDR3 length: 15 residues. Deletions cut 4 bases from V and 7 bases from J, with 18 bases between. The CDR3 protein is CASSQGYEVAQPQHF. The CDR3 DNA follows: TGTGCCAGCAGCCAAGGTTACGAGGTCGCGCAGCCCCAGCATTTT.

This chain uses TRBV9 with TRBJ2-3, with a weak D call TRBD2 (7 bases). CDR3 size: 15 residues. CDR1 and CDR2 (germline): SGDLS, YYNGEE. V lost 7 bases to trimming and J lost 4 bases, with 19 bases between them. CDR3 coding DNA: TGTGCCAGCTCCATTGGGGGGGCTTGGCCAGATACGCAGTATTTT. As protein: CASSIGGAWPDTQYF.

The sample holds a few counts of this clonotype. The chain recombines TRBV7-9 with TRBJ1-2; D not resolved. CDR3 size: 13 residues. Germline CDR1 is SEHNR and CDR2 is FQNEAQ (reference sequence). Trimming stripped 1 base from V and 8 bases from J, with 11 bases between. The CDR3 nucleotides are TGTGCCAGCAGCTTAGTACGGGGAAGCGGCTACACCTTC. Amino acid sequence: CASSLVRGSGYTF.

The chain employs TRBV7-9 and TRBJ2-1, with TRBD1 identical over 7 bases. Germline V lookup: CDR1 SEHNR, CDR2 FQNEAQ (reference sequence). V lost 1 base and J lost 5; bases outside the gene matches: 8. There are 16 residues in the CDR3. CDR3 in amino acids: CASSLGRTGPHNEQFF. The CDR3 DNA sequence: TGTGCCAGCAGCTTAGGCCGGACAGGTCCCCACAATGAGCAGTTCTTC. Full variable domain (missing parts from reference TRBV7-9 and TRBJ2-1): DTGVSQNPRHKITKRGQNVTFRCDPISEHNRLYWYRQTLGQGPEFLTYFQNEAQLEKSRLLSDRFSAERPKGSFSTLEIQRTEQGDSAMYLCASSLGRTGPHNEQFFGPGTRLTVL.